This T cell receptor beta chain derives from a study of cytomegalovirus exposure and HLA in healthy donors. Sequenced by immunoSEQ multiplex PCR; TCRdb stores in-frame clones only, minus some. The data contain around 71,000 clones, approximately 93% of them seen just once; the ten biggest clones take up 1.4%. This CDR3 has 15 residues. Trimming shortened V by 2 bases and J by 4 bases, and 15 bases separated the two germline ends. From germline, CDR1 is LGHNA and CDR2 YNFKEQ. The receptor was derived from a man younger than 35 in good health and CMV-seropositive. Sequencing was carried out using PBMCs. The gene calls are TRBV4-2 and TRBJ2-7; TRBD1 is a possible D gene (6 bases). CDR3 loop: CASSQISGTWYEQYF. In nucleotides, the CDR3 is TGTGCCAGCAGCCAAATCTCCGGGACATGGTACGAGCAGTACTTC.